This T cell receptor (beta chain) came from a study of T cells in Graves' hyperthyroidism and ophthalmopathy. The CDR3 spans 13 residues. CDR1 SGDLS and CDR2 YYNGEE come from the germline V gene. Trimming took off 5 bases at V and 2 bases at J, with 11 bases between the two ends. This clonotype was counted ten times or more. RNA transcripts were the template for amplifying TCR beta CDR3 regions. An initial round of RT-PCR targeting the TCR CDR3 relied on the HTBI primer set. TCRdb reanalysed the multiplex PCR reads using MiXCR and keeps one entry per CDR3 protein. This repertoire shows roughly 290,000 distinct CDR3 sequences, 13% found once; its top ten account for 7.5% to 8%. Newly diagnosed hyperthyroidism, duration under 2 months, in patients aged 18 to 65.

Sequenced sample: blood. The receptor was derived from a young woman with Graves' hyperthyroidism that later progressed to Graves' ophthalmopathy. The chain combines TRBV9 with TRBJ2-7, with D possibly matching TRBD1 (6 bases). The CDR3 DNA reads as TGTGCCAGCAGTGGACAGAACCCCTACGAGCAGTACTTC. As protein: CASSGQNPYEQYF.